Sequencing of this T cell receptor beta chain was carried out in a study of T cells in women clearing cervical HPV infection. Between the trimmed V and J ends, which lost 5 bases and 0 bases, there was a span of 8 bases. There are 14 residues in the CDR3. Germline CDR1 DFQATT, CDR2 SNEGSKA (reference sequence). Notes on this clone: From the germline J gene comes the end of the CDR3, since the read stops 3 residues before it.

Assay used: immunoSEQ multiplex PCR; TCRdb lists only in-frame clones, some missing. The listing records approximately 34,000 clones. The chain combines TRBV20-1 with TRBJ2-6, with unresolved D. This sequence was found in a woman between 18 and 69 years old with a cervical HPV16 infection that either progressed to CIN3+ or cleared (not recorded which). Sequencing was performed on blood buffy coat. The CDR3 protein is CSAARLSGANVLTF. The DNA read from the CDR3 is TGCAGTGCTGCCAGGCTCTCTGGGGCCAACGTC.